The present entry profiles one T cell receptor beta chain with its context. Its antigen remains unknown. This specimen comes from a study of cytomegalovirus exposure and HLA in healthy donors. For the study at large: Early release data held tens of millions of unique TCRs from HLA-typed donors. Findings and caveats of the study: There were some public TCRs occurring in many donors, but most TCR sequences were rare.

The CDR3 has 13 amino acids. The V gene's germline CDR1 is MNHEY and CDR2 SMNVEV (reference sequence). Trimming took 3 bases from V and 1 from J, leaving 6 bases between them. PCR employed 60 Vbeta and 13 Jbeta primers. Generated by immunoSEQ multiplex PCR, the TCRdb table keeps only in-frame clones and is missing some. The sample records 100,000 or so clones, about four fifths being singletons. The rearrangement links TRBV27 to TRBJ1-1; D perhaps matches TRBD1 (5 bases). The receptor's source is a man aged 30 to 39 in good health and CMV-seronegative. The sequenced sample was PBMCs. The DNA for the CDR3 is TGTGCCAGCAGTTTCGGACAGAACACTGAAGCTTTCTTT. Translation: CASSFGQNTEAFF.